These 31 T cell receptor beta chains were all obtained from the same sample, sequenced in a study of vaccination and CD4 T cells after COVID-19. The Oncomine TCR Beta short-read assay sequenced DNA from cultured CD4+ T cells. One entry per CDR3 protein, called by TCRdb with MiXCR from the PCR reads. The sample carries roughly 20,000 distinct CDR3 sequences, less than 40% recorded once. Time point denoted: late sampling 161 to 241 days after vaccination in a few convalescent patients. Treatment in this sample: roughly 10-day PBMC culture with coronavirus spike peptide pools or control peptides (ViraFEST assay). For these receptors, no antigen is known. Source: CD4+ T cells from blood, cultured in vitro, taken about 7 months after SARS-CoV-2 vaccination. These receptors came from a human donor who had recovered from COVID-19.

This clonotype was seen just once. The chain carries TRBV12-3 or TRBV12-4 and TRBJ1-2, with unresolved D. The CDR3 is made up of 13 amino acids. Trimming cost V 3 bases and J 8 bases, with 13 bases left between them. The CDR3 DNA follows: TGTGCCAGCAGTTTGGTCGGCGGTCGGGGCTACACCTTC. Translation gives CASSLVGGRGYTF.

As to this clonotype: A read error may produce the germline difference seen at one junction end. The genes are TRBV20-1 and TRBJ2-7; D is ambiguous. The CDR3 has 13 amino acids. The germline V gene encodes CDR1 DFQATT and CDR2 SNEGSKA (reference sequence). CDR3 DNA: TGCGGTGCCCGCCGCGACGGCCCATACGAGCAGTACTTC. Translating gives CGARRDGPYEQYF.

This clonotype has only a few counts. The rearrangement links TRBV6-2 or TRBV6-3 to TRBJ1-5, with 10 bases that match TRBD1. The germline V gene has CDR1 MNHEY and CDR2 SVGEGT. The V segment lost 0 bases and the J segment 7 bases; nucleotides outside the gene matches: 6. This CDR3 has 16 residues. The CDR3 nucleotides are TGTGCCAGCAGTTACTCGGGACAGGGGCAAGGACAGCCCCAGCATTTT. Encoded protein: CASSYSGQGQGQPQHF.

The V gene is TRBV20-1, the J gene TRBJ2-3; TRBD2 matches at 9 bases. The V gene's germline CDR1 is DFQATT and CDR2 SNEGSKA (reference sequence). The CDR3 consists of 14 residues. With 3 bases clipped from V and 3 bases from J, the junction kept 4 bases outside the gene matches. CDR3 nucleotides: TGCAGTGCTAGTCAGCGGGAGGTGACAGATACGCAGTATTTT. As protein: CSASQREVTDTQYF.

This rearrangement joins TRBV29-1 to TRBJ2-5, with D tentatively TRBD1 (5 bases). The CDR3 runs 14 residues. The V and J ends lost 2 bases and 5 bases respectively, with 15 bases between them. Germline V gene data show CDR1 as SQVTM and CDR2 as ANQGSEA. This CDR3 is CSVERRQGLETQYF. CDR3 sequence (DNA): TGCAGCGTTGAAAGGCGGCAGGGCTTGGAGACCCAGTACTTC.

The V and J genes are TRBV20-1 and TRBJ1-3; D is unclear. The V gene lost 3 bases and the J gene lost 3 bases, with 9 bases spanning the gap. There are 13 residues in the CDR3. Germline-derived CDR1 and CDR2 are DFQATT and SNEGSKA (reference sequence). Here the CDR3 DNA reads TGCAGTGCTAGGTTAGGGTTTGGAAACACCATATATTTT. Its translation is CSARLGFGNTIYF.

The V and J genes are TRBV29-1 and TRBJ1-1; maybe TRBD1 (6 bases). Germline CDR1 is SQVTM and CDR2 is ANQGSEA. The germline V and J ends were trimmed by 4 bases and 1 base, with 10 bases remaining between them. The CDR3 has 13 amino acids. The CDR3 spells CSVADSKNTEAFF. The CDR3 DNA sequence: TGCAGCGTTGCGGACAGCAAGAACACTGAAGCTTTCTTT.

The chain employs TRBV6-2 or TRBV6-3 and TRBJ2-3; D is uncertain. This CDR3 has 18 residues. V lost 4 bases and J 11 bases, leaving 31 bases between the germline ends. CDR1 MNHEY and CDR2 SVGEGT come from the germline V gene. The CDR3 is CASSSYPPPSPTRGGQYF. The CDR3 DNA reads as TGTGCCAGCAGTTCCTACCCGCCCCCATCCCCTACCCGTGGTGGGCAGTATTTT.

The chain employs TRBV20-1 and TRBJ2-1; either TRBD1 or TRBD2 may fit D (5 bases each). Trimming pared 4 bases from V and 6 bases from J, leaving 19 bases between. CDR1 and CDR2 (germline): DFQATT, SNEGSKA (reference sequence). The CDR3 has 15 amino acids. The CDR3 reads CSANDGGQGRNEQFF. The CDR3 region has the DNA TGCAGTGCTAACGATGGCGGGCAGGGCCGCAATGAGCAGTTCTTC.

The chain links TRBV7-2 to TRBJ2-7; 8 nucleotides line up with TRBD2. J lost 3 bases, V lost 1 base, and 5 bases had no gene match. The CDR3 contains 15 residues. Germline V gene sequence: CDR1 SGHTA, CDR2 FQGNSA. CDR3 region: CASSLGFSGIYEQYF. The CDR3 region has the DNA TGTGCCAGCAGCTTAGGATTTAGCGGGATCTACGAGCAGTACTTC.

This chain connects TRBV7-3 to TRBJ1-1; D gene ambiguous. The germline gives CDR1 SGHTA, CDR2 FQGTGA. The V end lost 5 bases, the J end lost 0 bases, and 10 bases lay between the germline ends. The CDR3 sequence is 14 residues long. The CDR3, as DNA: TGTGCCAGCAGCGTAGCCGGGGTGAACACTGAAGCTTTCTTT. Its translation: CASSVAGVNTEAFF. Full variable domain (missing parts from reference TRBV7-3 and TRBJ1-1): GAGVSQTPSNKVTEKGKYVELRCDPISGHTALYWYRQSLGQGPEFLIYFQGTGAADDSGLPNDRFFAVRPEGSVSTLKIQRTERGDSAVYLCASSVAGVNTEAFFGQGTRLTVV.

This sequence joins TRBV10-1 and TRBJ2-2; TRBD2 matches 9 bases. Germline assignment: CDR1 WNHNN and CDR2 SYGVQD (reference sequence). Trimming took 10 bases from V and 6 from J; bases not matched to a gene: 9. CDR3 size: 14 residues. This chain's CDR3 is CATMGGRVAGELFF. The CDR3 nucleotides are TGCGCCACCATGGGCGGGAGGGTCGCCGGGGAGCTGTTTTTT.

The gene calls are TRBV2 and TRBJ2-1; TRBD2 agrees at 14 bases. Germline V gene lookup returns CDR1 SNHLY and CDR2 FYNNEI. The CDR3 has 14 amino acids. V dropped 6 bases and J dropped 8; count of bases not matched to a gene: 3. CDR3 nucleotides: TGTGCCAGCAGAGGACTAGCGGGAGGTGATGAGCAGTTCTTC. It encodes CASRGLAGGDEQFF.

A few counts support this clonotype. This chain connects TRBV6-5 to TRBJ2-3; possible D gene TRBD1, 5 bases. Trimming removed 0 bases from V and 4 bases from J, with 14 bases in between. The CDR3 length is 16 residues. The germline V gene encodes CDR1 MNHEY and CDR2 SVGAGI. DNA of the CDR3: TGTGCCAGCAGTTACTCCTCCGAACAGGTCGCAGATACGCAGTATTTT. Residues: CASSYSSEQVADTQYF.

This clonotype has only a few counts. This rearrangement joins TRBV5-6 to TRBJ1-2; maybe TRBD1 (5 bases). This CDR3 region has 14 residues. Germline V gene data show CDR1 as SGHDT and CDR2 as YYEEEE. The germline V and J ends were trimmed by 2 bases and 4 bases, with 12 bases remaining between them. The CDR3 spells CASSFQGTTYGYTF. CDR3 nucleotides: TGTGCCAGCAGCTTTCAGGGAACCACCTATGGCTACACCTTC.

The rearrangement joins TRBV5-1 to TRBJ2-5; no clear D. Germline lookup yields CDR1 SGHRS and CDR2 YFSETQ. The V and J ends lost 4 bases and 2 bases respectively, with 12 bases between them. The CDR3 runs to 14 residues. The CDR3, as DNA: TGCGCCAGCAGCCCGTCGTCGGTTCAAGAGACCCAGTACTTC. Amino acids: CASSPSSVQETQYF.

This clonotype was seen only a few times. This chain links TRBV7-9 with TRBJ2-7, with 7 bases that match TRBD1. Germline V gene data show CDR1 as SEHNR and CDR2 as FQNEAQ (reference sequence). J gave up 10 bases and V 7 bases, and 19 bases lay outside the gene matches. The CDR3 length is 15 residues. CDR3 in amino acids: CASTEQGFPDSVQYF. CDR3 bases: TGTGCCAGCACCGAACAGGGGTTTCCGGACTCGGTTCAGTACTTC.

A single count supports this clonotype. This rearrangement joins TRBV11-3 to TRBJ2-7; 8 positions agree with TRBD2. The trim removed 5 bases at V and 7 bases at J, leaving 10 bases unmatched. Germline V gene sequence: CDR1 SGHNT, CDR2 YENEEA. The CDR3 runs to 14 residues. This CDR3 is CASSPGLAHREQYF. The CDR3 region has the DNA TGTGCCAGCAGCCCCGGACTAGCTCATAGGGAGCAGTACTTC.

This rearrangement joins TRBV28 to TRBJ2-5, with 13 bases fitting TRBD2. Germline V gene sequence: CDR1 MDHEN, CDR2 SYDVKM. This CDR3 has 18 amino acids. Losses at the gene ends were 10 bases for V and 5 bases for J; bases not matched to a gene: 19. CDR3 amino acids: CATAPPGLAGAFWETQYF. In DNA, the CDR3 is TGTGCCACCGCGCCCCCCGGACTAGCGGGAGCGTTTTGGGAGACCCAGTACTTC.

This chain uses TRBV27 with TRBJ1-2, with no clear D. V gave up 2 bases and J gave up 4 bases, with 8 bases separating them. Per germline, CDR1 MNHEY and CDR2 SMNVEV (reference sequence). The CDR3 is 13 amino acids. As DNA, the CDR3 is TGTGCCAGCAGTTTAGGAGGATCCTATGGCTACACCTTC. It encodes CASSLGGSYGYTF.

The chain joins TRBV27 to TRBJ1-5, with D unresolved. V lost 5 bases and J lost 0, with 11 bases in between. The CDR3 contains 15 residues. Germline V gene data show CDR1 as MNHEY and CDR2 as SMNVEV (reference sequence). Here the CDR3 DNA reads TGTGCCAGCAGTCTTTCGGGTTATAGCAATCAGCCCCAGCATTTT. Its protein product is CASSLSGYSNQPQHF.

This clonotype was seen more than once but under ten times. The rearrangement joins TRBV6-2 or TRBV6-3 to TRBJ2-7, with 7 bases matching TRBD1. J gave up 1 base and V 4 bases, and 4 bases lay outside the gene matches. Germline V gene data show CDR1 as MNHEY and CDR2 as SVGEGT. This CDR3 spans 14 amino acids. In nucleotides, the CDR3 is TGTGCCAGCAGTTCGGACAGGACGTCCTACGAGCAGTACTTC. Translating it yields CASSSDRTSYEQYF.

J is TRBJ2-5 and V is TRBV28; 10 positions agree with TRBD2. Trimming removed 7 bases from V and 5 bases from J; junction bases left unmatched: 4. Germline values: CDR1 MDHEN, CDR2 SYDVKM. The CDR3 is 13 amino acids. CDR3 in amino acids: CASISGRRETQYF. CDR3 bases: TGTGCCAGCATTAGCGGGAGGAGGGAGACCCAGTACTTC.

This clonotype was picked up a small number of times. CDR3: CSAEKRQINQPQHF. The CDR3 coding sequence is TGCAGTGCCGAAAAACGACAGATCAATCAGCCCCAGCATTTT. The chain links TRBV20-1 to TRBJ1-5; tentative D call: TRBD1 (5 bases). CDR1 is DFQATT, CDR2 SNEGSKA, per germline (reference sequence). The CDR3 totals 14 residues. The V gene lost 6 bases and the J gene lost 3 bases, with 15 bases spanning the gap.

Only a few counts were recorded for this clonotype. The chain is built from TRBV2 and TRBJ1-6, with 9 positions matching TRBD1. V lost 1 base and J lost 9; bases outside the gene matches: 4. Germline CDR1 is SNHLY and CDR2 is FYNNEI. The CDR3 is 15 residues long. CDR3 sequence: CASSEEGTGFSPLHF. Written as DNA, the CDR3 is TGTGCCAGCAGTGAAGAGGGGACAGGGTTTTCACCCCTCCACTTT.

The DNA for the CDR3 is TGTGCCAGCAGCCAATTCGGCGGGAGCAATCAGCCCCAGCATTTT. It is translated as CASSQFGGSNQPQHF. This chain uses TRBV4-2 with TRBJ1-5; no definite D call. V was trimmed by 2 bases and J by 1 base, leaving 9 bases between them. The CDR3 totals 15 residues. Germline CDR1 reads LGHNA; CDR2 reads YNFKEQ.

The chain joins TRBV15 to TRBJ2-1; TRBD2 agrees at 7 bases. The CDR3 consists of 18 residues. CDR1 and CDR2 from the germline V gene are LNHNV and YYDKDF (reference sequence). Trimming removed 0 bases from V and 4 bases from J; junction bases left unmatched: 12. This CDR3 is CATSRDTQNPSGYNEQFF. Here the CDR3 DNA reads TGTGCCACCAGCAGAGATACCCAGAACCCTAGCGGTTACAATGAGCAGTTCTTC. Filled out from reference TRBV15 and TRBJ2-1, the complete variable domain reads DAMVIQNPRYQVTQFGKPVTLSCSQTLNHNVMYWYQQKSSQAPKLLFHYYDKDFNNEADTPDNFQSRRPNTSFCFLDIRSPGLGDTAMYLCATSRDTQNPSGYNEQFFGPGTRLTVL.

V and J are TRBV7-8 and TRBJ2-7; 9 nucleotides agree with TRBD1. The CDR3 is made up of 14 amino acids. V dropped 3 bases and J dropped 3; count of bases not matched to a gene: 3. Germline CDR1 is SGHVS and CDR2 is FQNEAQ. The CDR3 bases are TGTGCCAGCAGCTTCTTGACAGGGGGCTACGAGCAGTACTTC. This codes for CASSFLTGGYEQYF.

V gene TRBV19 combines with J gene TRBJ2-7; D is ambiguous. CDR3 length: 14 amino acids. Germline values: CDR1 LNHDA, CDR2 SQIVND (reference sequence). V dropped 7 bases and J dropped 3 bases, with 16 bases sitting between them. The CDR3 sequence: CASKRRLGNYEQYF. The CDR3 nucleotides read TGTGCCAGTAAAAGGCGGCTAGGTAACTACGAGCAGTACTTC.

In nucleotides, the CDR3 is TGTGCCAGTAGTACTCGAGGGGGAAAACACTACGAGCAGTACTTC. Translating it yields CASSTRGGKHYEQYF. The chain employs TRBV19 and TRBJ2-7; TRBD1 might be the D (6 bases). Germline V lookup: CDR1 LNHDA, CDR2 SQIVND (reference sequence). The V gene lost 4 bases and the J gene lost 3 bases, with 16 bases spanning the gap. The length of the CDR3 is 15 residues.

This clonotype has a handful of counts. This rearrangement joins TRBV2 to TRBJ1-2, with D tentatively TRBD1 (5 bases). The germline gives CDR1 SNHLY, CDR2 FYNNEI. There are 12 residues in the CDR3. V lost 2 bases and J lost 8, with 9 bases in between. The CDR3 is CASSETGDGYTF. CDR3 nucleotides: TGTGCCAGCAGTGAAACGGGGGACGGCTACACCTTC.